This record covers a single T cell receptor beta chain. Its target is not known. This entry belongs to a study of beta chain features in type 1 diabetes. About the study: Cells sorted and examined across all samples totaled approximately 110 million.

The CDR3 has 16 amino acids. CDR1 KGHSH and CDR2 LQKENI come from the germline V gene. V was clipped by 3 bases and J by 0 bases, with 13 bases between them. As every portion of the isolated RNA was reverse transcribed, the sequencing read expressed TCRB transcripts. The method was immunoSEQ multiplex PCR; TCRdb's version includes in-frame clones alone and lacks a portion of them. The sample includes hundreds of thousands of clones, about 16% seen only once; the top ten take around 0.1%. Study results and caveats: TCRB CDR3 length was moderately but significantly reduced in all four CD4+ subsets of Type 1 diabetes patients. VDJ junctions sequenced from type 1 diabetes patients showed fewer insertions and more deletions.

This TCR was sampled from a man between 18 and 29 years old in good health. The material sequenced was naive CD4+ T cells from blood. The rearrangement links TRBV18 to TRBJ2-3; D remains unclear. The CDR3 sequence: CASSPLARMSTDTQYF. CDR3 nucleotide sequence: TGTGCCAGCTCACCCCTCGCGAGAATGAGCACAGATACGCAGTATTTT.